Shown below are 30 T cell receptor beta chains from a single sample sequenced in a study of T cells expressing NK-cell markers. TCRdb reprocessed the 5' RACE reads and keeps a single row for each CDR3 protein, giving no DNA. The repertoire table contains 140,000 or so distinct CDR3 sequences. The sequenced sample consisted of blood T cells: a sorted CD56 or NKG2C T cell subset, CD4+ or CD8+ T cells, or bulk PBMC T cells (not recorded which). The source is a man aged 18 to 30 in good health.

The chain recombines TRBV12-3 or TRBV12-4 with TRBJ2-1; TCRdb names TRBD2, which stays unverified in the absence of DNA. CDR3 length equals 12 residues. CDR3: CASSTGGDEQFF.

The chain joins TRBV6-5 to TRBJ2-7; TCRdb's D call, TRBD2, is unchecked because there is no DNA. The CDR3 is 17 amino acids. Germline CDR1 reads MNHEY; CDR2 reads SVGAGI. The CDR3: CASSYSSKLAGVYEQYF.

The chain joins TRBV5-1 to TRBJ2-1; TCRdb lists TRBD2, though no DNA is available to test this call. Germline V gene data show CDR1 as SGHRS and CDR2 as YFSETQ. The CDR3 totals 17 residues. The CDR3 spells CASSWPPVAGVSNEQFF. Drawing the rest from reference TRBV5-1 and TRBJ2-1, the complete variable domain is KAGVTQTPRYLIKTRGQQVTLSCSPISGHRSVSWYQQTPGQGLQFLFEYFSETQRNKGNFPGRFSGRQFSNSRSEMNVSTLELGDSALYLCASSWPPVAGVSNEQFFGPGTRLTVL.

The chain is built from TRBV13 and TRBJ2-4; the D call of TRBD2 rests on TCRdb alone, since no DNA is present to check it. The CDR3 is made up of 16 amino acids. Looked up from germline, CDR1 is PRHDT and CDR2 is FYEKMQ (reference sequence). The CDR3 protein is CASSASGRAAKNIQYF.

The genes are TRBV7-9 and TRBJ2-2. Per the germline V gene, CDR1 is SEHNR and CDR2 is FQNEAQ (reference sequence). This CDR3 spans 17 amino acids. This CDR3 is CASSSHIVVANTGELFF.

The chain uses TRBV7-8 and TRBJ2-3; absent DNA, TCRdb's TRBD2 call cannot be checked. The CDR3 is made up of 17 amino acids. Germline CDR1 is SGHVS and CDR2 is FQNEAQ. CDR3 sequence: CASSRTLAGGGTDTQYF.

This chain joins TRBV7-9 and TRBJ2-1; TCRdb's D call, TRBD1, is unchecked because there is no DNA. Germline V CDR1 and CDR2: SEHNR, FQNEAQ (reference sequence). The CDR3 is made up of 14 amino acids. The CDR3 is CASSGTGGYNEQFF.

This sequence joins TRBV2 and TRBJ2-3. This CDR3 is built from 15 residues. Germline V gene lookup returns CDR1 SNHLY and CDR2 FYNNEI. This CDR3 is CASSEALRSLDTQYF.

The chain recombines TRBV11-2 with TRBJ2-2; TCRdb calls TRBD2, which cannot be checked without DNA. Germline V gives CDR1 SGHAT, CDR2 FQNNGV. The CDR3 consists of 15 residues. The CDR3 sequence is CASPGLAGGNGELFF.

The rearrangement uses TRBV28 and TRBJ2-7; TCRdb proposes TRBD2, but this gene call is untestable without DNA. Germline V lookup: CDR1 MDHEN, CDR2 SYDVKM. The CDR3 spans 15 residues. The CDR3 sequence: CASSLGSGTAYEQYF.

This rearrangement joins TRBV19 to TRBJ2-3. Germline V lookup: CDR1 LNHDA, CDR2 SQIVND (reference sequence). This CDR3 spans 14 amino acids. The CDR3 sequence: CASSKLADTDTQYF. The complete variable domain, with remaining parts taken from reference TRBV19 and TRBJ2-3, reads DGGITQSPKYLFRKEGQNVTLSCEQNLNHDAMYWYRQDPGQGLRLIYYSQIVNDFQKGDIAEGYSVSREKKESFPLTVTSAQKNPTAFYLCASSKLADTDTQYFGPGTRLTVL.

The chain couples TRBV27 to TRBJ2-1; TCRdb names TRBD1, which stays unverified in the absence of DNA. Germline V gene sequence: CDR1 MNHEY, CDR2 SMNVEV (reference sequence). The CDR3 totals 17 residues. This chain's CDR3 is CASSPLSLIVGYNEQFF.

V is TRBV21-1 and J is TRBJ2-7. TRBV21-1 is flagged as a pseudogene. CDR3 length equals 14 residues. This CDR3 reads CASSKVRDSDEQYF.

The V and J genes are TRBV11-2 and TRBJ2-5; TCRdb names TRBD1, which stays unverified in the absence of DNA. The CDR3 is 15 amino acids. The germline gives CDR1 SGHAT, CDR2 FQNNGV. The CDR3 is CASSTPGADQETQYF. The full variable domain, in which reference TRBV11-2 and TRBJ2-5 provide the parts outside the CDR3, is EAGVAQSPRYKIIEKRQSVAFWCNPISGHATLYWYQQILGQGPKLLIQFQNNGVVDDSQLPKDRFSAERLKGVDSTLKIQPAKLEDSAVYLCASSTPGADQETQYFGPGTRLLVL.

The chain carries TRBV20-1 and TRBJ1-1. From germline, CDR1 is DFQATT and CDR2 SNEGSKA (reference sequence). The CDR3 runs 15 residues. The CDR3 spells CSARDLLGDDTEAFF.

The chain recombines TRBV7-9 with TRBJ2-2; TCRdb reports TRBD1, a call that lacks DNA to check it against. This CDR3 spans 17 amino acids. Germline V lookup: CDR1 SEHNR, CDR2 FQNEAQ (reference sequence). CDR3 sequence reads: CASSSQGFIGPGGELFF.

The rearrangement joins TRBV6-2 or TRBV6-3 to TRBJ2-5; TCRdb's D gene call, TRBD1, goes unchecked for lack of DNA. Germline V gene data show CDR1 as MNHEY and CDR2 as SVGEGT. This CDR3 contains 13 residues. CDR3 sequence: CASSRAEQETQYF.

The chain links TRBV9 to TRBJ2-5; TCRdb indicates TRBD1, and absent DNA this call remains unverified. CDR1 SGDLS and CDR2 YYNGEE come from the germline V gene. The CDR3 extends over 15 amino acids. Here the CDR3 reads CASSASGWGPETQYF. The variable domain in full, with the rest retrieved from reference TRBV9 and TRBJ2-5, is DSGVTQTPKHLITATGQRVTLRCSPRSGDLSVYWYQQSLDQGLQFLIQYYNGEERAKGNILERFSAQQFPDLHSELNLSSLELGDSALYFCASSASGWGPETQYFGPGTRLLVL.

Frequency places this clonotype as medium-sized (0.01 to 0.1%). The chain joins TRBV4-2 to TRBJ2-3. Germline lookup yields CDR1 LGHNA and CDR2 YNFKEQ. CDR3 length: 16 amino acids. The CDR3 region is CASSQDLGLADNTQYF.

This rearrangement joins TRBV19 to TRBJ2-5; the D call from TCRdb, TRBD2, cannot be confirmed without DNA. Germline CDR1 LNHDA, CDR2 SQIVND (reference sequence). The length of the CDR3 is 16 residues. CDR3 protein: CASSRRGSAAGETQYF.

The V and J genes are TRBV9 and TRBJ2-3; as DNA is missing, the TRBD2 call by TCRdb cannot be tested. Looked up from germline, CDR1 is SGDLS and CDR2 is YYNGEE. The CDR3 sequence is 12 residues long. The CDR3 sequence: CASKAGGDTQYF.

The chain carries TRBV5-1 and TRBJ1-1. Germline V CDR1 and CDR2: SGHRS, YFSETQ. The CDR3 covers 13 residues. This CDR3 reads CASRSTANTEAFF.

V usage is TRBV3-1 and J usage is TRBJ2-5; the D call of TRBD1 rests on TCRdb alone, since no DNA is present to check it. Germline CDR1 LGHDT, CDR2 YNNKEL (reference sequence). The CDR3 totals 15 residues. The CDR3: CASSQGAGDQETQYF.

V gene TRBV11-2 combines with J gene TRBJ2-5; TCRdb lists TRBD1, though no DNA is available to test this call. The CDR3 covers 11 residues. CDR1 and CDR2 from the germline V gene are SGHAT and FQNNGV. The CDR3 spells CASSSLGTQYF.

The V call is TRBV4-3, the J call TRBJ2-1; the TCRdb call, TRBD2, lacks DNA for checking. Germline V CDR1 and CDR2: LGHNA, YSLEER. The CDR3 runs to 18 residues. CDR3 sequence: CASSQDSTSGSSYNEQFF.

This chain joins TRBV20-1 and TRBJ2-5; TCRdb's assignment of TRBD1 cannot be checked, as there is no DNA. CDR1 is DFQATT, CDR2 SNEGSKA, per germline (reference sequence). The CDR3 has 16 amino acids. The CDR3 loop reads CSARSWGRVVEETQYF.

This chain uses TRBV12-3 or TRBV12-4 with TRBJ2-1; TCRdb calls TRBD1, which cannot be checked without DNA. CDR3 length equals 15 residues. CDR3 sequence reads: CASSSPGQGFNEQFF.

The V and J genes are TRBV20-1 and TRBJ1-5; the TCRdb call, TRBD1, lacks DNA for checking. The V gene's germline CDR1 is DFQATT and CDR2 SNEGSKA (reference sequence). The CDR3 has 16 residues. The CDR3 spells CSAADRDRVGTEPQHF.

The chain employs TRBV5-1 and TRBJ2-1; TCRdb's D gene call, TRBD2, goes unchecked for lack of DNA. Germline CDR1 and CDR2: SGHRS and YFSETQ. This CDR3 region has 16 residues. The chain's CDR3 is CASSLGWGGRMDEQFF. Supplemented by reference TRBV5-1 and TRBJ2-1, the full variable domain reads KAGVTQTPRYLIKTRGQQVTLSCSPISGHRSVSWYQQTPGQGLQFLFEYFSETQRNKGNFPGRFSGRQFSNSRSEMNVSTLELGDSALYLCASSLGWGGRMDEQFFGPGTRLTVL.

V gene TRBV4-3 combines with J gene TRBJ2-1. This CDR3 spans 15 amino acids. Germline CDR1 LGHNA, CDR2 YSLEER. CDR3: CASSQDREGLNEQFF.